The rows below give T cell receptor beta chains drawn from one sample of a study of T cells in Graves' hyperthyroidism and ophthalmopathy. TCRdb redid the calling of the multiplex PCR reads with MiXCR, one entry per CDR3 protein. Here the sample spans some 460,000 distinct CDR3 sequences, around 14% being singletons. Sequencing was done on a sample of blood. Source of these receptors: a woman aged 18-29 years with Graves' hyperthyroidism. CDR3s include the opening cysteine and the closing phenylalanine or tryptophan. Each record gives: V gene, clone size, J gene, D gene, CDR3 protein, CDR3 DNA. D genes are given only for firm matches. The size of a clone is reported for some rows only, either as once, few or many, or as a class for expanded clones.

V: TRBV4-2
size: .
J: TRBJ2-5
D: TRBD2
CDR3: CASSQDTSGGAETQYF
DNA: TGTGCCAGCAGCCAGGATACTAGCGGGGGGGCGGAGACCCAGTACTTC

V: TRBV24-1
size: many
J: TRBJ2-7
D: .
CDR3: CATSHRRSYEQYF
DNA: TGTGCCACCAGCCATAGGCGAAGCTACGAGCAGTACTTC

V: TRBV7-2
size: many
J: TRBJ2-5
D: TRBD1
CDR3: CASSLGTIQGPPQETQYF
DNA: TGTGCCAGCAGCTTAGGGACCATACAGGGGCCCCCGCAAGAGACCCAGTACTTC

V: TRBV7-3
size: few
J: TRBJ2-3
D: .
CDR3: CASSALPWDPTTDTQYF
DNA: TGTGCCAGCAGCGCCCTCCCCTGGGACCCGACCACAGATACGCAGTATTTT

V: TRBV2
size: .
J: TRBJ1-1
D: .
CDR3: CASSGKRTEAFF
DNA: TGTGCCAGCAGTGGCAAGAGGACTGAAGCTTTCTTT

V: TRBV12-3/TRBV12-4
size: once
J: TRBJ1-6
D: .
CDR3: CASSLGGPLNSPLHF
DNA: TGTGCCAGCAGTTTAGGGGGGCCCCTGAATTCACCCCTCCACTTT

V: TRBV6-5
size: many
J: TRBJ2-5
D: .
CDR3: CASSYVLGQETQYF
DNA: TGTGCCAGCAGTTACGTACTTGGACAAGAGACCCAGTACTTC

V: TRBV6-1
size: many
J: TRBJ1-2
D: .
CDR3: CASSNTGPTNYGYTF
DNA: TGTGCCAGCAGTAATACAGGGCCGACTAACTATGGCTACACCTTC

V: TRBV30
size: many
J: TRBJ2-1
D: TRBD2
CDR3: CAWSWGTSGYNEQFF
DNA: TGTGCCTGGAGTTGGGGGACTAGCGGATACAATGAGCAGTTCTTC

V: TRBV28
size: many
J: TRBJ1-5
D: .
CDR3: CASSPRVEPQHF
DNA: TGTGCCAGCAGTCCTCGGGTCGAGCCCCAGCATTTT

V: TRBV12-3/TRBV12-4
size: .
J: TRBJ2-4
D: TRBD1
CDR3: CASTNPGTGVNIQYF
DNA: TGTGCCAGCACCAACCCTGGGACAGGTGTAAACATTCAGTACTTC

V: TRBV27
size: many
J: TRBJ2-2
D: .
CDR3: CASSSATGLELFF
DNA: TGTGCCAGCAGTTCAGCGACAGGCCTGGAGCTGTTTTTT

V: TRBV20-1
size: many
J: TRBJ2-7
D: TRBD2
CDR3: CSAEAGTSGLIEQYF
DNA: TGCAGTGCTGAAGCCGGGACTAGCGGCCTAATAGAGCAGTACTTC

V: TRBV28
size: many
J: TRBJ2-1
D: .
CDR3: CASSLIPYPPYNEQFF
DNA: TGTGCCAGCAGTCTTATTCCATACCCCCCGTACAATGAGCAGTTCTTC

V: TRBV20-1
size: many
J: TRBJ2-7
D: .
CDR3: CSAREAETGSKIFYEQYF
DNA: TGCAGTGCTAGAGAGGCCGAGACGGGTTCGAAGATCTTCTACGAGCAGTACTTC

V: TRBV5-1
size: .
J: TRBJ2-2
D: .
CDR3: CASSLYNQGAGELFF
DNA: TGCGCCAGCAGCTTGTATAATCAGGGAGCCGGGGAGCTGTTTTTT

V: TRBV20-1
size: many
J: TRBJ1-1
D: TRBD1
CDR3: CSAIQGLAEAFF
DNA: TGCAGTGCTATACAGGGGCTGGCGGAAGCTTTCTTT

V: TRBV19
size: many
J: TRBJ1-5
D: .
CDR3: CASSITPNSNQPQHF
DNA: TGTGCCAGTAGTATAACACCGAATAGCAATCAGCCCCAGCATTTT

V: TRBV2
size: many
J: TRBJ2-6
D: .
CDR3: CASGGGTTGANVLTF
DNA: TGTGCCAGCGGGGGAGGAACCACTGGGGCCAACGTCCTGACTTTC

V: TRBV30
size: many
J: TRBJ1-1
D: .
CDR3: CAWSALGGAQNTEAFF
DNA: TGTGCCTGGAGTGCCCTTGGGGGGGCGCAGAACACTGAAGCTTTCTTT

V: TRBV28
size: many
J: TRBJ1-5
D: .
CDR3: CASKSFRAAGNQPQHF
DNA: TGTGCCAGCAAGTCTTTCCGGGCGGCAGGCAATCAGCCCCAGCATTTT

V: TRBV7-8
size: few
J: TRBJ2-3
D: .
CDR3: CASSPARGAADTQYF
DNA: TGTGCCAGCAGCCCTGCACGGGGGGCGGCAGATACGCAGTATTTT

V: TRBV6-1
size: .
J: TRBJ1-6
D: TRBD1
CDR3: CAGKGQASNSPLHF
DNA: TGTGCCGGCAAAGGACAGGCGTCTAATTCACCCCTCCACTTT

V: TRBV27
size: many
J: TRBJ2-5
D: .
CDR3: CASSLWGPETQYF
DNA: TGTGCCAGCAGTTTGTGGGGGCCAGAGACCCAGTACTTC

V: TRBV2
size: many
J: TRBJ2-4
D: .
CDR3: CASNRDPNGIQYF
DNA: TGTGCCAGCAACCGGGACCCCAATGGCATTCAGTACTTC

V: TRBV12-3/TRBV12-4
size: many
J: TRBJ2-3
D: .
CDR3: CASISGGTQYF
DNA: TGTGCCAGCATCTCGGGTGGTACGCAGTATTTT

V: TRBV2
size: many
J: TRBJ1-6
D: .
CDR3: CASSVGVNSPLHF
DNA: TGTGCCAGCAGTGTTGGGGTCAATTCACCCCTCCACTTT

V: TRBV10-3
size: .
J: TRBJ2-3
D: TRBD2
CDR3: CATTSGAPTDTQYF
DNA: TGTGCCACAACTAGCGGGGCCCCCACAGATACGCAGTATTTT

V: TRBV4-1
size: .
J: TRBJ2-1
D: .
CDR3: CASSHWTRQFF
DNA: TGCGCCAGCAGCCATTGGACAAGGCAGTTCTTC

V: TRBV15
size: .
J: TRBJ1-2
D: .
CDR3: CATSRENQGYGYTF
DNA: TGTGCCACCAGCAGAGAAAATCAGGGATATGGCTACACCTTC

V: TRBV30
size: many
J: TRBJ2-3
D: .
CDR3: CAWSLDTWGDTQYF
DNA: TGTGCCTGGAGTCTGGACACTTGGGGAGATACGCAGTATTTT

V: TRBV5-4
size: few
J: TRBJ2-5
D: .
CDR3: CAGHRVGQKTQYF
DNA: TGTGCCGGCCACAGGGTTGGTCAAAAGACCCAGTACTTC

V: TRBV11-1
size: many
J: TRBJ2-1
D: TRBD2
CDR3: CASSLPTSEGVEQFF
DNA: TGTGCCAGCAGCTTACCGACTAGCGAAGGAGTGGAGCAGTTCTTC

V: TRBV6-1
size: many
J: TRBJ1-6
D: .
CDR3: CASMRQVENSPLHF
DNA: TGTGCCAGCATGAGGCAGGTGGAGAATTCACCCCTCCACTTT

V: TRBV7-3
size: many
J: TRBJ2-1
D: .
CDR3: CASSRSDGNEQFF
DNA: TGTGCCAGCAGCCGTAGCGACGGGAATGAGCAGTTCTTC

V: TRBV7-2
size: few
J: TRBJ2-1
D: TRBD1
CDR3: CASSFTGGSYNEQFF
DNA: TGTGCCAGCAGCTTCACAGGGGGCTCTTACAATGAGCAGTTCTTC

V: TRBV12-3/TRBV12-4
size: .
J: TRBJ2-6
D: .
CDR3: CASSLGLVGSGANVLTF
DNA: TGTGCCAGCAGTTTGGGTCTGGTCGGCTCTGGGGCCAACGTCCTGACTTTC

V: TRBV15
size: many
J: TRBJ2-3
D: .
CDR3: CATSSSGAPTDTQYF
DNA: TGTGCCACCAGCAGCTCAGGGGCCCCCACAGATACGCAGTATTTT

V: TRBV6-1
size: few
J: TRBJ2-7
D: .
CDR3: CASSRTTSSYEQYF
DNA: TGTGCCAGCAGCCGGACAACCAGCTCCTACGAGCAGTACTTC

V: TRBV4-1
size: many
J: TRBJ2-5
D: TRBD2
CDR3: CASSQDTGLAGGQETQYF
DNA: TGCGCCAGCAGCCAAGATACTGGACTAGCGGGAGGGCAAGAGACCCAGTACTTC

V: TRBV18
size: many
J: TRBJ2-3
D: .
CDR3: CASSPGHVTDTQYF
DNA: TGTGCCAGCTCACCAGGACACGTAACAGATACGCAGTATTTT

V: TRBV19
size: .
J: TRBJ1-6
D: TRBD1
CDR3: CAGSGRTGGGSPLHF
DNA: TGTGCCGGTAGTGGCCGGACAGGGGGCGGTTCACCCCTCCACTTT

V: TRBV19
size: .
J: TRBJ1-2
D: .
CDR3: CASSISNRELDGYTF
DNA: TGTGCCAGTAGTATTTCGAACAGGGAATTGGATGGCTACACCTTC

V: TRBV9
size: many
J: TRBJ2-2
D: TRBD1
CDR3: CASSVAGGQGARSGELFF
DNA: TGTGCCAGCAGCGTAGCTGGTGGACAGGGGGCGAGGTCCGGGGAGCTGTTTTTT

V: TRBV12-3/TRBV12-4
size: many
J: TRBJ1-1
D: TRBD1
CDR3: CASSDRGKTEAFF
DNA: TGTGCCAGCAGTGACAGGGGAAAGACTGAAGCTTTCTTT

V: TRBV6-1
size: many
J: TRBJ1-1
D: .
CDR3: CASTPPVNTEAFF
DNA: TGTGCCAGCACCCCGCCAGTGAACACTGAAGCTTTCTTT

V: TRBV30
size: many
J: TRBJ1-2
D: .
CDR3: CAWSMGAPNYGYTF
DNA: TGTGCCTGGAGCATGGGGGCGCCTAACTATGGCTACACCTTC

V: TRBV10-1
size: .
J: TRBJ2-7
D: .
CDR3: CASSEGDEQYF
DNA: TGCGCCAGCAGTGAGGGTGACGAGCAGTACTTC

V: TRBV12-3/TRBV12-4
size: many
J: TRBJ2-2
D: TRBD2
CDR3: CASSPSGSTGGELFF
DNA: TGTGCCAGCAGTCCTAGCGGATCTACCGGGGGGGAGCTGTTTTTT

V: TRBV2
size: many
J: TRBJ1-1
D: .
CDR3: CASNIRGNTEAFF
DNA: TGTGCCAGCAACATTAGGGGGAACACTGAAGCTTTCTTT

V: TRBV10-3
size: .
J: TRBJ2-7
D: TRBD2
CDR3: CAISETSESERTYEQYF
DNA: TGCGCCATCAGTGAGACTAGCGAGAGTGAAAGAACCTACGAGCAGTACTTC

V: TRBV20-1
size: .
J: TRBJ1-2
D: TRBD1
CDR3: CSVATGGGNGYTF
DNA: TGCAGTGTTGCGACAGGGGGAGGTAATGGCTACACCTTC

V: TRBV18
size: many
J: TRBJ1-3
D: .
CDR3: CASSPQALSSGNTIYF
DNA: TGTGCCAGCTCACCCCAGGCCCTGAGCTCTGGAAACACCATATATTTT

V: TRBV6-5
size: many
J: TRBJ1-5
D: .
CDR3: CASSWDQQIPQPQHF
DNA: TGTGCCAGCAGTTGGGACCAACAGATTCCGCAGCCCCAGCATTTT

V: TRBV28
size: .
J: TRBJ2-1
D: .
CDR3: CASRRRGGANNEQFF
DNA: TGTGCCAGCAGACGAAGGGGTGGGGCAAACAATGAGCAGTTCTTC

V: TRBV27
size: .
J: TRBJ1-2
D: .
CDR3: CASLGGGAILGYTF
DNA: TGTGCCAGCCTCGGGGGGGGAGCAATCCTTGGCTACACCTTC

V: TRBV28
size: .
J: TRBJ2-2
D: TRBD2
CDR3: CASSPSPSGGASGELFF
DNA: TGTGCCAGCAGTCCATCTCCCAGCGGGGGGGCCTCCGGGGAGCTGTTTTTT

V: TRBV2
size: .
J: TRBJ2-1
D: TRBD2
CDR3: CASRGTSGSDEQFF
DNA: TGTGCCAGCAGAGGGACTAGCGGGAGTGATGAGCAGTTCTTC

V: TRBV5-5
size: .
J: TRBJ1-5
D: .
CDR3: CASSRDPSNGQPQHF
DNA: TGTGCCAGCAGCAGGGACCCAAGTAACGGGCAGCCCCAGCATTTT